This TCR beta chain was profiled in a study of naive and memory T cell subsets. Whole-study results and caveats: More TCRs at tuberculin sites were read as hypersensitivity T cell infiltration. Both skin biopsy types reportedly yielded TCRs, tuberculin sites far more. Potentially, T cell activation and differentiation skew this RNA-based measurement.

Indicated treatment: skin biopsy from PPD injection site in Mantoux-positive individual. TCR cDNA received a 3' ligated oligonucleotide that carried a UMI. Amplification of ligated cDNA took four PCR rounds with SP2 and nested alpha and beta constant primers. Each CDR3 protein is one row after TCRdb ran MiXCR on the UMI-ligation and nested PCR reads. The table has roughly 36,000 distinct CDR3 sequences, approximately 11% seen once. This clonotype was seen ten or more times. Its antigen is not known. The origin of this receptor is an adult in good health. This specimen was skin, taken from a tuberculin skin test site.

CDR3 nucleotides: TGTGCCAGCAGCTTGACTAGCGGGAGGGGGGGAGCCAAAAACATTCAGTACTTC. Translating it yields CASSLTSGRGGAKNIQYF. The chain recombines TRBV28 with TRBJ2-4; 14 nucleotides align to TRBD2. The junction had 7 bases not matched to a gene; V was cut back by 6 bases and J by 0 bases. Germline values: CDR1 MDHEN, CDR2 SYDVKM. The CDR3 length is 18 residues.